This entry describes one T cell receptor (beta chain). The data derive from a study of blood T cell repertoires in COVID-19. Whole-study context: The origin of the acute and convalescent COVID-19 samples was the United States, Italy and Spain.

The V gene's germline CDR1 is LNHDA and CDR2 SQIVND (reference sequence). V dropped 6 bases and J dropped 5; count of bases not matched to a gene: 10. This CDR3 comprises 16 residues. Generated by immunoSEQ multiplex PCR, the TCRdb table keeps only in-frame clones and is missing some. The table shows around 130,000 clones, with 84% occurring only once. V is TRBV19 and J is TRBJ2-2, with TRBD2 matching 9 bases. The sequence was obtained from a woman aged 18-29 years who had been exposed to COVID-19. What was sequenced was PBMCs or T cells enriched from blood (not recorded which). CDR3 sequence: CASRWGSGRGTGELFF. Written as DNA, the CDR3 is TGTGCCAGTAGATGGGGTAGCGGGAGAGGGACCGGGGAGCTGTTTTTT. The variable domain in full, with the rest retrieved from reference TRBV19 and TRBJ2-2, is DGGITQSPKYLFRKEGQNVTLSCEQNLNHDAMYWYRQDPGQGLRLIYYSQIVNDFQKGDIAEGYSVSREKKESFPLTVTSAQKNPTAFYLCASRWGSGRGTGELFFGEGSRLTVL.